The following is a T cell receptor beta chain sequence with its context. Its antigen is unknown. No much larger clone is present one base from it, and per-base qualities are unavailable. This entry comes from a study of blood T cell repertoires in COVID-19 (dated by TCRdb to the early 2020s). Turning to the overall study: Collaborator samples came from the United States, Italy and Spain and covered acute and convalescent phases of COVID-19. Where available, HLA class I and class II types were obtained from metadata supplied by the sample provider rather than from assay-based typing. The dataset comprised deeply sampled blood TCRbeta repertoires from subjects exposed to, actively infected with, or recovered from COVID-19. A de-identified subject ID, COVID-19 status, age in years and sex were almost always included in the sample metadata. The repertoires were released in a freely available public database meant as a resource for research on the immune response to SARS-CoV-2. The samples were drawn from the first 160 participants of the ongoing ImmuneRACE study and from 950 to 1,500 subjects provided by 6 global collaborators. The prospective study material was composed of cDNA or gDNA derived from T cells, B-cell-depleted T cells, or PBMCs.

The CDR3 goes from the cysteine to the phenylalanine over 15 residues. Only the CDR3 part of the read is kept: 45 bases, read in frame from the first base. The germline V gene (reference sequence) yields MNHEY for CDR1 and SMNVEV for CDR2. The V end gives up 6 bases and the J end 7 bases, leaving 6 bases in the junction not matched to a gene. Study-level results and caveats: The amount of clinical and demographic metadata varied by source and participant and was provided uncurated.

The collaborating institutions used their own protocols to collect whole blood in K2EDTA tubes. For TCRbeta analysis, collaborator samples were shipped as frozen whole blood, as isolated PBMCs, or as DNA extracted from either sample type. The immunoSEQ Assay, a bias-controlled multiplex PCR, was used to amplify TCRbeta CDR3 regions from genomic DNA. On the study's bioinformatics: Nucleated cell counts per sample were estimated from amplification of reference gene primers within the assay. Sequence reads were collapsed and filtered to measure the absolute abundance of every unique TCRbeta CDR3 rearrangement. For each sample, productive Simpson clonality was calculated as the square root of Simpson's diversity index over productive rearrangements. The clones in this table, taken by TCRdb from immuneACCESS, are in-frame only. Not every clone is retained; where verified, under half of the shortfall comes from an unresolved V gene, and the cause of the rest is unknown. The V and J calls and the clone size are those of that table, but D and trimming were determined from the DNA. The sample includes 300,000 to 450,000 clones, with 85% observed a single time. More than 3% of the sample belongs to the ten largest clones.

Material for sequencing was peripheral blood. The sequence was obtained from a woman aged 18-29 years with acute or convalescent COVID-19. The rearrangement joined TRBV27 to TRBJ2-1, and TRBD2 matches 13 of the central bases. In nucleotide form, the sequence is TGTGCCAGCAGCCCGCCGGGACTAGCGGGGAATGAGCAGTTCTTC. This codes for CASSPPGLAGNEQFF.